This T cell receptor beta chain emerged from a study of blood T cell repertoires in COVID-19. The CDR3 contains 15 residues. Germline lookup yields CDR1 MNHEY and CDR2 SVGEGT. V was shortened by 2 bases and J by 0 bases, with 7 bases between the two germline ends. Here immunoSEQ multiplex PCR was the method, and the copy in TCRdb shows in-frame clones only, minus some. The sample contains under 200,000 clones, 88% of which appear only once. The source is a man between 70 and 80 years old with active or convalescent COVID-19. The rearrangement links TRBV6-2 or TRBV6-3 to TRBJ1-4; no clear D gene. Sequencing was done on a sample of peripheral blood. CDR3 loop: CASSYEFATNEKLFF. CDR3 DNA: TGTGCCAGCAGTTACGAGTTTGCAACTAATGAAAAACTGTTTTTT.